These 30 T cell receptor beta chains were all obtained from the same sample, sequenced in a study of blood T cells in healthy people across ages. Next came a second PCR, run for about 6 to 11 cycles, which used a sample-barcoded 5' primer along with a J-beta primer mix. Using its own MiXCR run on the 5' RACE reads, TCRdb lists one record per CDR3 protein. Found here are fewer than 2,000,000 distinct CDR3 sequences, roughly 32% of them singletons; the top ten hold about 10%. Sequencing input: blood. These receptors were obtained from a young woman in good health.

Regarding this clonotype: A much bigger clone sits one base away, suggesting this may be a read error. The V gene is TRBV29-1, the J gene TRBJ2-5; 9 nucleotides agree with TRBD1. The CDR3 totals 14 residues. The germline CDR1 and CDR2 sequences are SQVTM and ANQGSEA. V dropped 6 bases and J dropped 6; count of bases not matched to a gene: 11. The CDR3 bases are TGCAGCGTCTCGAGGGACAGGGCGGGACAGACCCAGTACTTC. Its translation is CSVSRDRAGQTQYF.

CDR3 nucleotides: TGTGCCACTAAGACAGGGGGGCTGGAGACCCAGTACTTC. As protein: CATKTGGLETQYF. The V call is TRBV10-3, the J call TRBJ2-5; 9 positions match TRBD1. The V segment lost 10 bases and the J segment 5 bases; nucleotides outside the gene matches: 8. Germline loops: CDR1 ENHRY, CDR2 SYGVKD. CDR3 length equals 13 residues.

This CDR3 reads CASSSNSGRTRHEQFF. The CDR3 coding sequence is TGTGCCAGCAGCTCGAACAGCGGGCGAACCCGACATGAGCAGTTCTTC. V usage is TRBV5-6 and J usage is TRBJ2-1; possibly TRBD2 for D (6 bases). V shed 3 bases and J shed 8 bases, with 21 bases lying between them. Germline CDR1 reads SGHDT; CDR2 reads YYEEEE. This CDR3 has 16 residues.

This clonotype was recorded only once. The rearrangement links TRBV28 to TRBJ2-7; 8 bases are shared with TRBD1. Germline CDR1 is MDHEN and CDR2 is SYDVKM. With 8 bases clipped from V and 4 bases from J, the junction kept 10 bases outside the gene matches. CDR3 length equals 14 residues. The CDR3 DNA reads as TGTGCCAGCGGGTTGACAGGGGTAGGATACGAGCAGTACTTC. Amino acids: CASGLTGVGYEQYF.

This clonotype was detected a few times. The chain combines TRBV20-1 with TRBJ2-7; 9 positions agree with TRBD2. The germline V gene encodes CDR1 DFQATT and CDR2 SNEGSKA (reference sequence). Trimming cost V 4 bases and J 2 bases; bases outside gene matches: 3. The CDR3 covers 13 residues. The DNA for the CDR3 is TGCAGTGCTAAGCGGGGGGCGACCTACGAGCAGTACTTC. Amino acids: CSAKRGATYEQYF.

This sequence joins TRBV28 and TRBJ2-5; the D gene is possibly TRBD2 (5 bases). The CDR3 runs to 15 residues. Per the germline V gene, CDR1 is MDHEN and CDR2 is SYDVKM. Trimming left V 3 bases short and J 7 bases short, with 18 bases between. The CDR3 DNA sequence: TGTGCCAGCAGTTTTGAGGGAGAAAACCTTGGGACCCAGTACTTC. Encoded protein: CASSFEGENLGTQYF.

V and J are TRBV7-9 and TRBJ2-2, with D unclear. Trimming shortened V by 2 bases and J by 6 bases, and 7 bases separated the two germline ends. This CDR3 region has 13 residues. Germline V CDR1 and CDR2: SEHNR, FQNEAQ (reference sequence). DNA of the CDR3: TGTGCCAGCAGCTTACAGAGAGCCGGGGAGCTGTTTTTT. It is translated as CASSLQRAGELFF.

The rearrangement uses TRBV18 and TRBJ2-7, with TRBD1 matching 7 bases. Germline trimming cut 3 bases from V and 5 bases from J; bases unmatched to any gene: 10. The germline CDR1 and CDR2 sequences are KGHSH and LQKENI. This CDR3 is built from 15 residues. DNA of the CDR3: TGTGCCAGCTCACCGGGACAGCCGCCCCTCAACGAGCAGTACTTC. The encoded protein is CASSPGQPPLNEQYF.

Regarding this clonotype: A read error may be the cause here, since a much bigger clone is one base away. V usage is TRBV20-1 and J usage is TRBJ2-1, with 11 positions matching TRBD2. Per germline, CDR1 DFQATT and CDR2 SNEGSKA (reference sequence). The CDR3 runs 15 residues. The CDR3 reads CSAGISGRDDNAQFF. The CDR3 nucleotides read TGCAGTGCTGGCATTAGCGGGAGGGACGACAATGCGCAGTTCTTC.

The chain links TRBV12-3 or TRBV12-4 to TRBJ1-4; D is uncertain. Trimming removed 3 bases at V and 10 bases at J, with 6 bases between. CDR3 length: 11 amino acids. The CDR3 DNA is TGTGCCAGCAGTTTTGTCGGAAAACTGTTTTTT. Its translation: CASSFVGKLFF.

The gene calls are TRBV7-9 and TRBJ2-7; unclear D gene. Trimming shortened V by 5 bases and J by 2 bases, and 13 bases separated the two germline ends. The CDR3 runs 14 residues. Germline V CDR1 and CDR2: SEHNR, FQNEAQ (reference sequence). The chain's CDR3 is CASSVGRPPYEQYF. The CDR3 DNA sequence: TGTGCCAGCAGCGTTGGCAGGCCCCCCTACGAGCAGTACTTC.

This chain joins TRBV9 and TRBJ2-3; TRBD2 matches 7 bases. Per the germline V gene, CDR1 is SGDLS and CDR2 is YYNGEE. J lost 1 base, V lost 0 bases, and 5 bases had no gene match. CDR3 size: 16 residues. The CDR3 spells CASSVGRGRGTDTQYF. The CDR3 DNA is TGTGCCAGCAGCGTAGGGAGAGGGAGGGGCACAGATACGCAGTATTTT.

V gene TRBV2 combines with J gene TRBJ1-2, with 10 bases identical to TRBD1. This CDR3 region has 16 residues. Germline trimming cut 7 bases from V and 4 bases from J; bases unmatched to any gene: 12. Germline CDR1 reads SNHLY; CDR2 reads FYNNEI. The CDR3 protein is CASNGPGQGRAYGYTF. CDR3 bases: TGTGCCAGCAACGGTCCGGGACAGGGGCGCGCCTATGGCTACACCTTC.

This rearrangement joins TRBV6-4 to TRBJ2-3; 8 nucleotides match TRBD2. Germline V gives CDR1 MRHNA, CDR2 SNTAGT. This CDR3 contains 15 residues. V was clipped by 4 bases and J by 2 bases; unmatched bases: 5. CDR3 protein: CASSARGGFTDTQYF. The CDR3 DNA reads TGTGCCAGCAGTGCCCGCGGGGGGTTCACAGATACGCAGTATTTT.

The CDR3 DNA sequence: TGTGCGCTGGGACAGTCGTATGGCTACACCTTC. Encoded protein: CALGQSYGYTF. J is TRBJ1-2 and V is TRBV30, with 7 positions matching TRBD1. CDR3 length: 11 residues. The germline V gene has CDR1 GTSNPN and CDR2 SVGIG (reference sequence).

This clonotype was seen at least ten times. The V call is TRBV20-1, the J call TRBJ2-3; 13 nucleotides match TRBD2. The V segment lost 5 bases and the J segment 5 bases; nucleotides outside the gene matches: 4. Germline CDR1 and CDR2: DFQATT and SNEGSKA (reference sequence). The CDR3 contains 14 residues. The CDR3 DNA reads as TGCAGTGCTCGGACTAGCGGGGGTTTAGATACGCAGTATTTT. Translating it yields CSARTSGGLDTQYF.

Notes on this clonotype: One end of the junction does not line up with germline, which may come from a read error. This chain joins TRBV27 and TRBJ2-5, with D perhaps matching TRBD1 (5 bases). This CDR3 region has 15 residues. Germline-derived CDR1 and CDR2 are MNHEY and SMNVEV (reference sequence). The CDR3 DNA follows: TGTGCCAGCGCCTTTTCAGGGTTTACGCAAGAGACCCGGTACTTC. Translation: CASAFSGFTQETRYF.

This clonotype occurred a few times. The CDR3 sequence: CASSQRGAGGYEQYF. The CDR3 bases are TGTGCCAGCAGCCAGCGAGGGGCAGGGGGGTACGAGCAGTACTTC. The chain joins TRBV14 to TRBJ2-7; a weak D match, TRBD1 (7 bases). Per germline, CDR1 SGHDN and CDR2 FVKESK. V shed 3 bases and J shed 4 bases, with 16 bases lying between them. CDR3 length: 15 residues.

The CDR3 bases are TGCGCCAGCAGCTTGGCCACTTCCGGGAACACTGAAGCTTTCTTT. Protein product: CASSLATSGNTEAFF. V is TRBV5-1 and J is TRBJ1-1; D is unresolved. Trimming shortened V by 0 bases and J by 1 base, and 10 bases separated the two germline ends. The CDR3 contains 15 residues. Per germline, CDR1 SGHRS and CDR2 YFSETQ.

A few counts support this clonotype. The junction and the germline gene differ at one end; a read error may be behind it. The chain uses TRBV10-3 and TRBJ1-2, with D hard to call. CDR3 size: 9 residues. Per the germline V gene, CDR1 is ENHRY and CDR2 is SYGVKD. CDR3 sequence reads: CATSPGYTF. The CDR3 nucleotides read TGTGCCACCAGTCCAGGCTACACCTTC.

This clonotype was detected ten times or more. This rearrangement joins TRBV29-1 to TRBJ2-7, with D hard to call. V was pared by 0 bases and J by 3 bases, with 3 bases between. CDR3 length: 11 amino acids. Germline assignment: CDR1 SQVTM and CDR2 ANQGSEA. The CDR3 spells CSVEDVYEQYF. The CDR3 bases are TGCAGCGTTGAAGATGTCTACGAGCAGTACTTC.

This clonotype came up many times. The chain links TRBV29-1 to TRBJ2-4; TRBD1 agrees at 10 bases. Trimming cost V 6 bases and J 6 bases; bases outside gene matches: 8. Germline CDR1 reads SQVTM; CDR2 reads ANQGSEA. The CDR3 consists of 14 residues. The CDR3 DNA is TGCAGCGTCGGTCGGACAGGGGGATCAAACATTCAGTACTTC. This encodes CSVGRTGGSNIQYF.

This clonotype appeared many times. This chain connects TRBV12-3 or TRBV12-4 to TRBJ2-7; D uncertain. Trimming left V 6 bases short and J 5 bases short, with 8 bases between. The CDR3 sequence is 11 residues long. The CDR3 loop is CASSLRNEQYF. Here the CDR3 DNA reads TGTGCCAGCAGCTTAAGGAACGAGCAGTACTTC.

This clonotype was seen a handful of times. The V gene is TRBV14, the J gene TRBJ2-1; TRBD2 agrees at 7 bases. The CDR3 sequence is 13 residues long. Per the germline V gene, CDR1 is SGHDN and CDR2 is FVKESK. Trimming removed 4 bases from V and 9 bases from J; junction bases left unmatched: 6. For the CDR3, the DNA is TGTGCCAGCAGCCTAACTAGCGCCAGTGAGCAGTTCTTC. This sequence encodes CASSLTSASEQFF.

Only one count was recorded for this clonotype. The chain has TRBV20-1 and TRBJ2-7, with D possibly being TRBD1 (6 bases). Looked up from germline, CDR1 is DFQATT and CDR2 is SNEGSKA (reference sequence). The CDR3 runs 12 residues. V was cut by 4 bases and J by 7 bases, with 14 bases left in between. CDR3 bases: TGCAGTGCTAAGAGGGGGAGAGGAGAGCAGTACTTC. Translating gives CSAKRGRGEQYF.

This clonotype turned up a few times. The chain employs TRBV9 and TRBJ2-3; 14 positions agree with TRBD2. The CDR3 has 18 amino acids. The V segment lost 3 bases and the J segment 1 base; nucleotides outside the gene matches: 7. Germline CDR1 and CDR2: SGDLS and YYNGEE. CDR3: CASSGKSGLAGGTDTQYF. CDR3 nucleotide sequence: TGTGCCAGCAGCGGGAAATCGGGACTAGCGGGAGGCACAGATACGCAGTATTTT.

Points on this clonotype: The junction shows a germline mismatch at one end, possibly a read error. The chain recombines TRBV3-1 with TRBJ2-5; D might be TRBD2 (5 bases). This CDR3 has 14 residues. CDR1 and CDR2 (germline): LGHDT, YNNKEL (reference sequence). CDR3 DNA: TGTGCCTGCAGCCAAGAATTCGAGGGTCCAAAGCAGTACTTC. Its protein product is CACSQEFEGPKQYF.

About this clonotype: This is likely a read error, given that the CDR3 carries no conserved phenylalanine or tryptophan at its end. V usage is TRBV11-2 and J usage is TRBJ2-1, with TRBD2 matching 8 bases. The V segment lost 6 bases and the J segment 6 bases; nucleotides outside the gene matches: 10. Germline V gene sequence: CDR1 SGHAT, CDR2 FQNNGV. The CDR3 loop spans 15 amino acids. The CDR3 sequence: CASSGSRGGSNEQFL. The CDR3 DNA is TGTGCCAGCAGTGGATCCCGGGGGGGTTCCAATGAGCAGTTCTTA.

This clonotype was seen a few times. The chain has TRBV20-1 and TRBJ1-2; 9 bases align to TRBD1. The CDR3 spans 16 residues. The V and J ends lost 0 bases and 8 bases, in that order; junction bases with no gene match: 13. From germline, CDR1 is DFQATT and CDR2 SNEGSKA (reference sequence). The CDR3 DNA is TGCAGTGCTAGAGATCCGGCTTACAGGGGGCTGTTCGGCTACACCTTC. It specifies CSARDPAYRGLFGYTF.

This clonotype has more than one count but fewer than ten. The J gene is TRBJ2-7, the V gene TRBV9; possibly TRBD1 for D (5 bases). The CDR3 runs to 14 residues. V lost 0 bases, J lost 3 bases, and 10 bases lay in between. Germline values: CDR1 SGDLS, CDR2 YYNGEE. Written as DNA, the CDR3 is TGTGCCAGCAGCGTAGGTGTAGGGGACTACGAGCAGTACTTC. Amino acids: CASSVGVGDYEQYF. The variable domain in full, with the rest retrieved from reference TRBV9 and TRBJ2-7, is DSGVTQTPKHLITATGQRVTLRCSPRSGDLSVYWYQQSLDQGLQFLIQYYNGEERAKGNILERFSAQQFPDLHSELNLSSLELGDSALYFCASSVGVGDYEQYFGPGTRLTVT.